This T cell receptor (beta chain) emerged from a study of blood T cells in healthy people across ages. Then a second PCR, running about 6 to 11 cycles, was carried out with a sample-barcoded 5' primer and a J-beta primer mix. TCRdb processed the 5' RACE reads anew with MiXCR; each CDR3 protein has one entry. The profile shows about 1 million distinct CDR3 sequences, around 45% of them singletons. CDR3 size: 17 residues. V lost 7 bases and J lost 3; bases outside the gene matches: 10. CDR1 and CDR2 from the germline V gene are MNHNS and SASEGT. Sequencing was done on a sample of blood. The source of this sequence is a woman in her sixties or seventies in good health. This chain uses TRBV6-1 with TRBJ2-5, with TRBD2 matching over 14 bases. CDR3: CASTHGGTSGRKETQYF. In DNA form, the CDR3 reads TGTGCCAGCACCCACGGGGGGACTAGCGGGAGAAAAGAGACCCAGTACTTC.